The 16 T cell receptor beta chains given below trace back to one sample, sequenced in a study of human T cells and chemical hapten exposure. Specified time point: pre-sensitization, week 0. Treatment given: therapeutic diphenylcyclopropenone sensitization with weekly scalp DPC. MiXCR, run by TCRdb on the RACE reads, gives a single entry per CDR3 protein. In the table there are around 300,000 distinct CDR3 sequences, 5% to 6.5% of which are singletons. The sequencing here drew on whole blood, taken in connection with sensitization to the hapten diphenylcyclopropenone (DPC). The receptors were sampled from a woman between 18 and 30 years old with alopecia areata. Some clones in this sample may be carry-over from other donors' samples.

This clonotype has a count of ten or more. The V call is TRBV6-5, the J call TRBJ1-2; D gene ambiguous. The CDR3 covers 15 residues. Germline loops: CDR1 MNHEY, CDR2 SVGAGI. V lost 2 bases and J lost 2, with 12 bases in between. The CDR3 nucleotides are TGTGCCAGCAGTTACGGCGGGGTGGGAAACTATGGCTACACCTTC. This encodes CASSYGGVGNYGYTF.

This clonotype has just a few counts. This chain links TRBV12-1 with TRBJ2-3. TRBV12-1 is assigned pseudogene status. The CDR3 contains 20 residues. CDR3 nucleotide sequence: TGTGCCAGCAGCTTTCCAGTAGGCTTTTCTCGTGCAATTAGCACAGATACGCAGTATTTT. This translates into CASSFPVGFSRAISTDTQYF.

This chain links TRBV18 with TRBJ2-5, with no clear D. The CDR3 has 12 amino acids. From germline, CDR1 is KGHSH and CDR2 LQKENI. V dropped 5 bases and J dropped 5 bases, with 9 bases sitting between them. The CDR3 region has the DNA TGTGCCAGCTCAACCATGGCCGAGACCCAGTACTTC. This sequence encodes CASSTMAETQYF.

This clonotype was counted a few times. The gene calls are TRBV19 and TRBJ1-6, with 8 bases identical to TRBD1. V dropped 3 bases and J dropped 10; count of bases not matched to a gene: 5. CDR3 length: 14 amino acids. Germline-derived CDR1 and CDR2 are LNHDA and SQIVND (reference sequence). CDR3 residues: CASSIDRGSSPLHF. The CDR3, as DNA: TGTGCCAGTAGTATCGACAGGGGCAGCTCACCCCTCCACTTT.

This clonotype was recorded at least ten times. The V and J genes are TRBV24-1 and TRBJ2-2, with TRBD1 identical over 7 bases. Losses at the gene ends were 7 bases for V and 0 bases for J; bases not matched to a gene: 1. This CDR3 is built from 14 residues. Germline assignment: CDR1 KGHDR and CDR2 SFDVKD. The chain's CDR3 is CATSGTANTGELFF. CDR3 DNA: TGTGCCACCAGCGGGACAGCGAACACCGGGGAGCTGTTTTTT.

This clonotype has a count of ten or more. V usage is TRBV20-1 and J usage is TRBJ2-1; 10 nucleotides agree with TRBD2. Germline V gives CDR1 DFQATT, CDR2 SNEGSKA (reference sequence). This CDR3 has 15 residues. With V trimmed by 6 bases and J by 6 bases, 11 bases remained unmatched. CDR3 DNA: TGCAGTGCACGCCAGGGGACTAGCGTCCTCAATGAGCAGTTCTTC. Translated: CSARQGTSVLNEQFF.

V is TRBV9 and J is TRBJ1-2; D call uncertain. The CDR3 extends over 13 amino acids. Trimming stripped 0 bases from V and 9 bases from J, with 12 bases between. CDR1 and CDR2 (germline): SGDLS, YYNGEE. The CDR3 DNA is TGTGCCAGCAGCGTAGGGCGAGGAACTCGCTACACCTTC. Its translation: CASSVGRGTRYTF.

CDR3 sequence: CASSFQAFVAMGLEAFF. The CDR3 bases are TGTGCCAGCAGCTTTCAAGCCTTTGTGGCTATGGGGCTTGAAGCTTTCTTT. V gene TRBV7-9 combines with J gene TRBJ1-1, with D perhaps TRBD1 (5 bases). Germline V gene lookup returns CDR1 SEHNR and CDR2 FQNEAQ (reference sequence). The CDR3 runs to 17 residues. V was trimmed by 3 bases and J by 7 bases, leaving 24 bases between them. Drawing the rest from reference TRBV7-9 and TRBJ1-1, the complete variable domain is DTGVSQNPRHKITKRGQNVTFRCDPISEHNRLYWYRQTLGQGPEFLTYFQNEAQLEKSRLLSDRFSAERPKGSFSTLEIQRTEQGDSAMYLCASSFQAFVAMGLEAFFGQGTRLTVV.

This clonotype came up a few times. The chain uses TRBV6-5 and TRBJ1-4; possibly TRBD1 for D (6 bases). V lost 2 bases and J lost 7, with 17 bases in between. There are 16 residues in the CDR3. From germline, CDR1 is MNHEY and CDR2 SVGAGI. The CDR3 nucleotides read TGTGCCAGCAGTTACACCGGGACAACTGGGGGTGAAAAACTGTTTTTT. Protein sequence: CASSYTGTTGGEKLFF.

This clonotype has more than one count but fewer than ten. The gene calls are TRBV6-7 and TRBJ2-6, with unresolved D. TRBV6-7 carries the ORF label, with uncertain function. This CDR3 spans 14 amino acids. Trimming removed 0 bases at V and 7 bases at J, with 7 bases between. The CDR3 coding sequence is TGTGCCAGCAGTTACTCTGCGTTCGCCAACGTCCTGACTTTC. Protein product: CASSYSAFANVLTF.

This clonotype has a count of ten or more. The chain recombines TRBV25-1 with TRBJ2-7; TRBD1 agrees at 9 bases. V was pared by 4 bases and J by 5 bases, with 0 bases of the junction left unmatched. The CDR3 is 12 residues long. Germline CDR1 reads MGHDK; CDR2 reads SYGVNS. This CDR3 reads CASSGTGDEQYF. In DNA, the CDR3 is TGTGCCAGCAGTGGGACAGGGGACGAGCAGTACTTC.

This clonotype has a count of ten or more. V usage is TRBV10-3 and J usage is TRBJ1-2; D unresolved. V was clipped by 6 bases and J by 8 bases, with 1 base between them. Germline lookup yields CDR1 ENHRY and CDR2 SYGVKD. This CDR3 contains 8 residues. In DNA form, the CDR3 reads TGTGCCATCAGAGGCTACACCTTC. It yields the protein CAIRGYTF.

This clonotype was detected many times. This chain links TRBV12-3 or TRBV12-4 with TRBJ1-1; a possible D gene is TRBD1 (5 bases). Trimming cost V 5 bases and J 3 bases, with 10 bases left between them. The length of the CDR3 is 13 residues. CDR3 amino acids: CASSRTGDTEAFF. The CDR3, as DNA: TGTGCCAGCAGTCGTACAGGAGACACTGAAGCTTTCTTT.

The rearrangement uses TRBV24-1 and TRBJ1-3, with D perhaps matching TRBD1 (6 bases). V was shortened by 3 bases and J by 0 bases, with 11 bases between the two germline ends. The CDR3 contains 16 residues. CDR1 is KGHDR, CDR2 SFDVKD, per germline. The CDR3 region has the DNA TGTGCCACCAGTGATGAGGGGGGAAACTCTGGAAACACCATATATTTT. Translation gives CATSDEGGNSGNTIYF.

This clonotype was seen a few times. The rearrangement joins TRBV6-4 to TRBJ2-1, with 9 positions matching TRBD2. The CDR3 has 19 amino acids. Trimming took 7 bases from V and 0 from J; bases not matched to a gene: 16. The V gene's germline CDR1 is MRHNA and CDR2 SNTAGT. This CDR3 is CASTLRASGAGSSYNEQFF. The CDR3 nucleotides read TGTGCCAGCACCCTCAGGGCTAGCGGGGCAGGTAGCTCCTACAATGAGCAGTTCTTC.

This clonotype was seen only a few times. The genes are TRBV18 and TRBJ2-7, with 10 bases lining up with TRBD1. Trimming removed 2 bases from V and 4 bases from J; junction bases left unmatched: 8. CDR3 size: 16 residues. CDR1 KGHSH and CDR2 LQKENI come from the germline V gene. The CDR3 coding sequence is TGTGCCAGCTCACCAACAACCCGGACAGGGGGTTACGAGCAGTACTTC. Translating gives CASSPTTRTGGYEQYF.